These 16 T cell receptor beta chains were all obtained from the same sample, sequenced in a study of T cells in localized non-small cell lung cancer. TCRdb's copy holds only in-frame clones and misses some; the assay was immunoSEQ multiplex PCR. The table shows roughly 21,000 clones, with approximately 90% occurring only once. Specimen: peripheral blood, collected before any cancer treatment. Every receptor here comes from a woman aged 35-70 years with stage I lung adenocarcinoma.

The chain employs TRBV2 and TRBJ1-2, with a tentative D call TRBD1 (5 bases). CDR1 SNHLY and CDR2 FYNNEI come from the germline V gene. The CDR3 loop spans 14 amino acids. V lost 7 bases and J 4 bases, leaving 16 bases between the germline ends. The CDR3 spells CASTGSLGLYGYTF. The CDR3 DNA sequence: TGTGCCAGCACGGGCAGCTTGGGACTCTATGGCTACACCTTC.

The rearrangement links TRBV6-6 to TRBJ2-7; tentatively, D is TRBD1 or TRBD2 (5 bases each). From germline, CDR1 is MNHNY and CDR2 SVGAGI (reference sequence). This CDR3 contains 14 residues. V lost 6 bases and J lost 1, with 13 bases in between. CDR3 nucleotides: TGTGCCAGCAGGGGGACCATTAGGTCCTACGAGCAGTACTTC. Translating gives CASRGTIRSYEQYF.

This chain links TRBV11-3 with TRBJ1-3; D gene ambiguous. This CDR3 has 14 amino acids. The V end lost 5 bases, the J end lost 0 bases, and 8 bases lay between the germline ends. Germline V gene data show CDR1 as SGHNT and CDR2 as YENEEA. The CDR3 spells CASSLDPSGNTIYF. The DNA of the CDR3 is TGTGCCAGCAGCCTTGACCCCTCTGGAAACACCATATATTTT.

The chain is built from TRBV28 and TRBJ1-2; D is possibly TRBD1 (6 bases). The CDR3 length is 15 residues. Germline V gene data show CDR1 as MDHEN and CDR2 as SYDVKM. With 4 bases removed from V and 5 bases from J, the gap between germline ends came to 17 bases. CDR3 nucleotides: TGTGCCAGCAGTTCCAACAGGGATGGCGGTTATGGCTACACCTTC. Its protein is CASSSNRDGGYGYTF.

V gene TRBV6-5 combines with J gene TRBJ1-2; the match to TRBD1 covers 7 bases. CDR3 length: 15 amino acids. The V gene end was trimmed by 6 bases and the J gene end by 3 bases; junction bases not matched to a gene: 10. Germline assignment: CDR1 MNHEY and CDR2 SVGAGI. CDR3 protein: CASRIGDRVYYGYTF. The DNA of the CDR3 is TGTGCCAGCAGAATAGGGGACAGAGTTTACTATGGCTACACCTTC.

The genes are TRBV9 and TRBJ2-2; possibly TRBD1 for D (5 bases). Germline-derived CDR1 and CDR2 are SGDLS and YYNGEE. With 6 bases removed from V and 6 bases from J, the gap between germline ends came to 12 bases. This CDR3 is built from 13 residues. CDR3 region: CASKEFRAGELFF. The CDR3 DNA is TGTGCCAGCAAGGAATTCAGGGCCGGGGAGCTGTTTTTT.

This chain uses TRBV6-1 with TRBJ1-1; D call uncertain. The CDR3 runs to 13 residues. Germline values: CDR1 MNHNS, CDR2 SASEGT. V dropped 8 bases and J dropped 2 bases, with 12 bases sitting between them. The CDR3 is CASLSPLNTEAFF. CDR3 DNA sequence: TGTGCCAGCCTAAGCCCCCTCAACACTGAAGCTTTCTTT.

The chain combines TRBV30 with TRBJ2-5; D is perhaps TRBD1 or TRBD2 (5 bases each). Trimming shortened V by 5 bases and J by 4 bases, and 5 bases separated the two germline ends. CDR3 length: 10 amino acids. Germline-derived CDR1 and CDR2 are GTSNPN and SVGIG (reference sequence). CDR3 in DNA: TGTGCCTGGGGGGGAGAGACCCAGTACTTC. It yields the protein CAWGGETQYF.

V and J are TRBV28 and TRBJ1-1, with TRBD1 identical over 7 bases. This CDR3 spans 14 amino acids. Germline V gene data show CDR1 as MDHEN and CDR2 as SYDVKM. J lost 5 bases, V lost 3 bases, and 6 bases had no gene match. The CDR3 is CASSLGTDETEAFF. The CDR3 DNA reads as TGTGCCAGCAGTTTGGGGACAGACGAAACTGAAGCTTTCTTT.

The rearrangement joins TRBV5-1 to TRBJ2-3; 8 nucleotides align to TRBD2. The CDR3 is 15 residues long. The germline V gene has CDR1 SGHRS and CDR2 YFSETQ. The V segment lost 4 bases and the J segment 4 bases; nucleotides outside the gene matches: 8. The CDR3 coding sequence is TGCGCCAGCAGCCCCCTAAGCGGGAGCCCAGATACGCAGTATTTT. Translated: CASSPLSGSPDTQYF.

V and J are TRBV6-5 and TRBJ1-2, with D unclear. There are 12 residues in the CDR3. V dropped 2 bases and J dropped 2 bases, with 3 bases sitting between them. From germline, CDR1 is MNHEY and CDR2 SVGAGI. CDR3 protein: CASSYGNYGYTF. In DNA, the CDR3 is TGTGCCAGCAGTTACGGGAACTATGGCTACACCTTC.

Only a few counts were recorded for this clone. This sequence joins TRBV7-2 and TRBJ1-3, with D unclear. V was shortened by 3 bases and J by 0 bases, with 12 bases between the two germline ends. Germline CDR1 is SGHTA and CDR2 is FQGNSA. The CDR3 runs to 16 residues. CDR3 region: CASSLSPMLSGNTIYF. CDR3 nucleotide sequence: TGTGCCAGCAGCTTGAGCCCGATGCTCTCTGGAAACACCATATATTTT.

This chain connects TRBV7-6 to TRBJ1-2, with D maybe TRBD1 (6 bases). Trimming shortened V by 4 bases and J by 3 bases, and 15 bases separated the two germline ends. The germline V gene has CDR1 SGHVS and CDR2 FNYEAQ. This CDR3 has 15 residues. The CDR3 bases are TGTGCCAGCAGCTCTTATATGTCAGGGGACTATGGCTACACCTTC. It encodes CASSSYMSGDYGYTF.

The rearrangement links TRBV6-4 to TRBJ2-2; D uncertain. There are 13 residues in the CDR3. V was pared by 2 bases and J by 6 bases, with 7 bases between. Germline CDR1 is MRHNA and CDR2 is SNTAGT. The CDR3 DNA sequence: TGTGCCAGCAGTGACGGGGATTCCGGGGAGCTGTTTTTT. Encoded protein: CASSDGDSGELFF.

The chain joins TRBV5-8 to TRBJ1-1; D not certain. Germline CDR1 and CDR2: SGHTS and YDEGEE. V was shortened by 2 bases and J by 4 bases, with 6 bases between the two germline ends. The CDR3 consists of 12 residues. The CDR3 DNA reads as TGTGCCAGCAGCTTACACCGCACTGAAGCTTTCTTT. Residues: CASSLHRTEAFF.

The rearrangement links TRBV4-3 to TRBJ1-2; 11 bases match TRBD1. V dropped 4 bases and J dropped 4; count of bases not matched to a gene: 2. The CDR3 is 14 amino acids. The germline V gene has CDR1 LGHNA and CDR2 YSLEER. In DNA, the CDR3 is TGCGCCAGCAGCCCCGGGACAGGGGGCTATGGCTACACCTTC. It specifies CASSPGTGGYGYTF.